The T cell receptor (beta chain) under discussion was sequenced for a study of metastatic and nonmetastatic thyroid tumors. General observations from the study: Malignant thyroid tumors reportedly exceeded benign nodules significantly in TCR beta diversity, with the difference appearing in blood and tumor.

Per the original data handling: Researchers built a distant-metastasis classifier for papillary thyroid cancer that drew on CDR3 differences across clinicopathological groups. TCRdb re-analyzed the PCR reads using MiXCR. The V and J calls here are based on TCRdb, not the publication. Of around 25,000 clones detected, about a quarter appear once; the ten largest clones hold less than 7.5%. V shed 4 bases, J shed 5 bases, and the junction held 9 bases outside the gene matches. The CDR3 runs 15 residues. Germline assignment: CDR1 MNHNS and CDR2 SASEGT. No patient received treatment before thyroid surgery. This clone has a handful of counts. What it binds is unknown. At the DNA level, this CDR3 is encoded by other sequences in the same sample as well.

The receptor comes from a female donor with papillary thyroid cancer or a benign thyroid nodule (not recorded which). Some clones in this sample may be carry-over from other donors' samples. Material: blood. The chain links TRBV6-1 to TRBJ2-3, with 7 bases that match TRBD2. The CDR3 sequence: CASSGLAGDLDTQYF. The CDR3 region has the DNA TGTGCCAGCAGTGGACTAGCTGGAGATCTAGATACGCAGTATTTT.